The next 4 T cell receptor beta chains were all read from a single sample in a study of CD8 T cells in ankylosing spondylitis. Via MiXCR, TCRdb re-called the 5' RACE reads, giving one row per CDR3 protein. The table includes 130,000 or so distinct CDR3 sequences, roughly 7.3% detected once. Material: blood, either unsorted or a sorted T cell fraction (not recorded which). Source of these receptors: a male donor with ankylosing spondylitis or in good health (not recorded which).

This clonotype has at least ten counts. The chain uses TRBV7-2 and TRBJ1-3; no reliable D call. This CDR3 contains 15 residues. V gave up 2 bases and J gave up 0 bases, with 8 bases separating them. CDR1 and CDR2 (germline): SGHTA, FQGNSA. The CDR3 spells CASSLLAASGNTIYF. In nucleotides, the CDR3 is TGTGCCAGCAGCTTATTGGCCGCCTCTGGAAACACCATATATTTT.

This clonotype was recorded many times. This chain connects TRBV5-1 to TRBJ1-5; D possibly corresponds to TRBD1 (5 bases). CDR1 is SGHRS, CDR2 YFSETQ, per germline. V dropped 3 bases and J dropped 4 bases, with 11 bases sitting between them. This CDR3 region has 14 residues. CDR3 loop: CASSWGTENQPQHF. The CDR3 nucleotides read TGCGCCAGCAGCTGGGGGACCGAGAATCAGCCCCAGCATTTT.

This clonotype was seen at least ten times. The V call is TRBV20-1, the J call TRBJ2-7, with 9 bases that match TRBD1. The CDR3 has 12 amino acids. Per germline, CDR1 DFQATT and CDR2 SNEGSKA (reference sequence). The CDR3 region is CSVGQGNPEQYF. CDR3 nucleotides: TGCAGCGTCGGACAGGGGAACCCCGAGCAGTACTTC.

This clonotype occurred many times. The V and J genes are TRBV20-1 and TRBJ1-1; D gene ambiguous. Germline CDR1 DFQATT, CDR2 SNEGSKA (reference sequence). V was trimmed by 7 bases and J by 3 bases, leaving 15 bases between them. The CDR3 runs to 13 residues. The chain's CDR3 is CSVELPADTEAFF. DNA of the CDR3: TGCAGTGTGGAACTCCCGGCGGACACTGAAGCTTTCTTT.